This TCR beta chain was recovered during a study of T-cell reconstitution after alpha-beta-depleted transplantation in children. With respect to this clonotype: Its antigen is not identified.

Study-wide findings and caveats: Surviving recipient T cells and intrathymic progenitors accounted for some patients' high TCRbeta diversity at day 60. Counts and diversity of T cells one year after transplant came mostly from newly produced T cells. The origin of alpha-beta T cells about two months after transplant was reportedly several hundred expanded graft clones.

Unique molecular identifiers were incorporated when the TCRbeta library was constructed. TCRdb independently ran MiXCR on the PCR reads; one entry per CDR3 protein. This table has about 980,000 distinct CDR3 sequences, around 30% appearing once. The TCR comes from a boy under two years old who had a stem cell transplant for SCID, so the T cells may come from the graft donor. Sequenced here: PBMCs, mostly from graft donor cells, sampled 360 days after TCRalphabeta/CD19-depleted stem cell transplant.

CDR3 nucleotides: TGTGCCAGCAGTTATGCATCGGGGGGGCCTTGGGCCGAGCAGTACTTC. It translates to CASSYASGGPWAEQYF. V and J are TRBV6-5 and TRBJ2-7, with TRBD2 matching over 8 bases. Looked up from germline, CDR1 is MNHEY and CDR2 is SVGAGI. CDR3 length equals 16 residues. V dropped 3 bases and J dropped 6; count of bases not matched to a gene: 13.